A single sample is the source of the 23 T cell receptor beta chains below, sequenced in a study of PD-1 blockade in classical Hodgkin lymphoma. Every patient relapsed after autologous stem cell transplantation, and brentuximab vedotin exposure varied. The repertoire was sequenced with immunoSEQ multiplex PCR; TCRdb's copy has only in-frame clones and lacks some. Here the sample spans 20,000 to 25,000 clones, over 65% being singletons. The sample was peripheral blood mononuclear cells (PBMCs), taken before the second cycle of nivolumab. The receptors originated from a human donor with classical Hodgkin lymphoma.

In DNA form, the CDR3 reads TGTGCCAGCAGCCAAGAGGGCCAGGGCTGTCAGCCCCAGCATTTT. This gives the protein CASSQEGQGCQPQHF. The chain has TRBV4-2 and TRBJ1-5; possibly TRBD1 for D (5 bases). CDR1 and CDR2 (germline): LGHNA, YNFKEQ. This CDR3 spans 15 amino acids. Deletions cut 0 bases from V and 6 bases from J, with 12 bases between.

The genes are TRBV7-2 and TRBJ2-5; TRBD2 is a possible D gene (5 bases). The V end was cut by 3 bases, the J end by 5 bases, with 10 bases between. CDR1 and CDR2 (germline): SGHTA, FQGNSA. This CDR3 spans 13 amino acids. DNA for the CDR3: TGTGCCAGCAGCTTTCCCAGGAGGGAGACCCAGTACTTC. Amino acid sequence: CASSFPRRETQYF.

The gene calls are TRBV5-1 and TRBJ2-5; 10 bases align to TRBD2. V dropped 4 bases and J dropped 5; count of bases not matched to a gene: 8. The CDR3 spans 15 residues. The V gene's germline CDR1 is SGHRS and CDR2 YFSETQ. The CDR3 nucleotides are TGCGCCAGCAGCCCCGTCGGTAGCGGGAGGGAGACCCAGTACTTC. Encoded protein: CASSPVGSGRETQYF.

V usage is TRBV6-1 and J usage is TRBJ1-1; D remains ambiguous. The length of the CDR3 is 14 residues. Germline loops: CDR1 MNHNS, CDR2 SASEGT. Trimming pared 3 bases from V and 3 bases from J, leaving 11 bases between. CDR3 sequence: CASSDSPWDTEAFF. The CDR3, as DNA: TGTGCCAGCAGTGACAGCCCCTGGGACACTGAAGCTTTCTTT.

V usage is TRBV6-1 and J usage is TRBJ2-3; unclear D gene. This CDR3 has 13 residues. Germline V gene lookup returns CDR1 MNHNS and CDR2 SASEGT. V dropped 0 bases and J dropped 11 bases, with 12 bases sitting between them. Written as DNA, the CDR3 is TGTGCCAGCAGTGAAGCGCGTGTTGAGTTGCAGTATTTT. This encodes CASSEARVELQYF.

This chain links TRBV5-1 with TRBJ1-5; possible D gene TRBD1, 6 bases. Trimming left V 4 bases short and J 4 bases short, with 12 bases between. This CDR3 has 14 residues. Germline loops: CDR1 SGHRS, CDR2 YFSETQ. The CDR3 DNA reads as TGCGCCAGCAGCCCCACAGGGTGGAATCAGCCCCAGCATTTT. Its protein product is CASSPTGWNQPQHF.

This clone was recorded only once. This rearrangement joins TRBV14 to TRBJ1-3; the D is unclear. Per germline, CDR1 SGHDN and CDR2 FVKESK. This CDR3 is 13 amino acids long. V was shortened by 0 bases and J by 11 bases, with 11 bases between the two germline ends. The CDR3 sequence: CASSQDLRSPIYF. The CDR3 region has the DNA TGTGCCAGCAGCCAAGATCTGCGGTCGCCCATATATTTT.

This sequence joins TRBV18 and TRBJ2-7; D possibly uses TRBD1 or TRBD2 (5 bases each). CDR1 and CDR2 from the germline V gene are KGHSH and LQKENI. The CDR3 has 12 residues. V lost 3 bases and J lost 6, with 9 bases in between. CDR3 sequence: CASSPRAGEQYF. CDR3 sequence (DNA): TGTGCCAGCTCACCCAGGGCGGGCGAGCAGTACTTC.

The V gene is TRBV2, the J gene TRBJ1-1, with D maybe TRBD1 (6 bases). Trimming removed 3 bases at V and 2 bases at J, with 16 bases between. Germline loops: CDR1 SNHLY, CDR2 FYNNEI. This CDR3 comprises 16 residues. CDR3 bases: TGTGCCAGCAGTGAGGGGGGGCGGAGGCCAAACACTGAAGCTTTCTTT. It codes for CASSEGGRRPNTEAFF.

The chain links TRBV19 to TRBJ2-1; the D gene is possibly TRBD2 (6 bases). Germline lookup yields CDR1 LNHDA and CDR2 SQIVND (reference sequence). Trimming cost V 5 bases and J 4 bases, with 12 bases left between them. This CDR3 region has 14 residues. As DNA, the CDR3 is TGTGCCAGTAGTGGGGGACTGGCTTACAATGAGCAGTTCTTC. Its translation: CASSGGLAYNEQFF.

The rearrangement links TRBV19 to TRBJ1-1; 7 bases are shared with TRBD1. V shed 4 bases and J 5 bases; nucleotides not matched to a gene: 10. The CDR3 length is 15 residues. The germline V gene has CDR1 LNHDA and CDR2 SQIVND (reference sequence). CDR3 nucleotide sequence: TGTGCCAGTAGTACTTGGACAGGCCCTAGGACTGAAGCTTTCTTT. Amino acid sequence: CASSTWTGPRTEAFF.

This clone was observed a handful of times. This chain connects TRBV5-1 to TRBJ2-5; 10 nucleotides agree with TRBD2. V dropped 4 bases and J dropped 3; count of bases not matched to a gene: 9. The CDR3 sequence is 16 residues long. Germline CDR1 SGHRS, CDR2 YFSETQ. The CDR3 protein is CASSPGGSGGEETQYF. The CDR3 DNA follows: TGCGCCAGCAGCCCTGGAGGGAGCGGGGGGGAAGAGACCCAGTACTTC.

The rearrangement uses TRBV10-3 and TRBJ2-5; 8 nucleotides align to TRBD1. V dropped 0 bases and J dropped 3; count of bases not matched to a gene: 0. Germline values: CDR1 ENHRY, CDR2 SYGVKD. The CDR3 runs 14 residues. This CDR3 is CAISESGQEETQYF. The CDR3 region has the DNA TGTGCCATCAGTGAGTCGGGACAGGAAGAGACCCAGTACTTC.

This chain uses TRBV4-2 with TRBJ1-5; D gene uncertain. Trimming stripped 4 bases from V and 6 bases from J, with 22 bases between. Germline values: CDR1 LGHNA, CDR2 YNFKEQ. The CDR3 contains 17 residues. In nucleotides, the CDR3 is TGTGCCAGCAGCCGGATTATCGGGCAGGCGGGTTCTCAGCCCCAGCATTTT. Its translation: CASSRIIGQAGSQPQHF.

V and J are TRBV6-5 and TRBJ2-1; the match to TRBD2 covers 13 bases. V trimming: 1 base; J trimming: 8 bases; junction bases outside the gene matches: 5. Germline-derived CDR1 and CDR2 are MNHEY and SVGAGI. The CDR3 has 16 residues. The CDR3 region has the DNA TGTGCCAGCAGTTACTATACTAGCGGGGGGGCTGATGAGCAGTTCTTC. Translation: CASSYYTSGGADEQFF.

The genes are TRBV7-9 and TRBJ1-5, with D unclear. Germline lookup yields CDR1 SEHNR and CDR2 FQNEAQ (reference sequence). V was trimmed by 1 base and J by 2 bases, leaving 12 bases between them. The CDR3 runs to 16 residues. The CDR3 sequence is CASSLESGLGNQPQHF. CDR3 sequence (DNA): TGTGCCAGCAGCTTAGAATCAGGTTTGGGCAATCAGCCCCAGCATTTT.

This clone was seen a few times. The CDR3 reads CASSLDSYTGELFF. CDR3 in DNA: TGTGCCAGCAGCTTGGACAGCTACACCGGGGAGCTGTTTTTT. The chain is built from TRBV7-9 and TRBJ2-2; tentative D call: TRBD1 (6 bases). This CDR3 spans 14 amino acids. CDR1 and CDR2 (germline): SEHNR, FQNEAQ (reference sequence). V was pared by 3 bases and J by 3 bases, with 8 bases between.

In this sample, this clone turned up once. In nucleotides, the CDR3 is TGTGCCTGCAATAAGGGGGCCTACGAGCAGTACTTC. Its translation is CACNKGAYEQYF. The J gene is TRBJ2-7, the V gene TRBV30; the D gene is possibly TRBD1 (6 bases). Trimming took off 6 bases at V and 2 bases at J, with 11 bases between the two ends. This CDR3 has 12 residues. CDR1 and CDR2 from the germline V gene are GTSNPN and SVGIG (reference sequence).

This rearrangement joins TRBV11-3 to TRBJ2-1, with 16 bases lining up with TRBD2. The V and J ends lost 3 bases and 8 bases, in that order; junction bases with no gene match: 4. The CDR3 extends over 16 amino acids. Germline V gene sequence: CDR1 SGHNT, CDR2 YENEEA. This chain's CDR3 is CASSLGLAGGNDEQFF. The CDR3 coding sequence is TGTGCCAGCAGCTTGGGACTAGCGGGGGGGAACGATGAGCAGTTCTTC.

V gene TRBV9 combines with J gene TRBJ2-5; D is unclear. The germline gives CDR1 SGDLS, CDR2 YYNGEE. The CDR3 consists of 14 residues. V shed 4 bases and J shed 5 bases, with 15 bases lying between them. The DNA for the CDR3 is TGTGCCAGCAGCCCCTACGGGCTAGAGGAGACCCAGTACTTC. It yields the protein CASSPYGLEETQYF.

The CDR3 here is CASSLSGGWDYGYTF. CDR3 DNA sequence: TGCGCCAGCAGCCTATCAGGGGGCTGGGACTATGGCTACACCTTC. V gene TRBV10-2 combines with J gene TRBJ1-2; 8 nucleotides align to TRBD1. Germline values: CDR1 WSHSY, CDR2 SAAADI. V trimming: 6 bases; J trimming: 3 bases; junction bases outside the gene matches: 9. The CDR3 extends over 15 amino acids.

J is TRBJ1-2 and V is TRBV6-5; perhaps TRBD1 as D (6 bases). V was cut by 5 bases and J by 4 bases, with 11 bases left in between. CDR3 length: 13 amino acids. CDR1 and CDR2 (germline): MNHEY, SVGAGI. CDR3 in amino acids: CASSKGQFYGYTF. The CDR3 DNA reads as TGTGCCAGCAGTAAAGGACAGTTCTATGGCTACACCTTC.

This clone is labeled medium-sized. The chain carries TRBV5-4 and TRBJ2-7; D might be TRBD1 (6 bases). Germline CDR1 SGHNT, CDR2 YYREEE (reference sequence). Trimming pared 4 bases from V and 0 bases from J, leaving 20 bases between. The CDR3 contains 17 residues. The CDR3 here is CASSHTPTGPSSYEQYF. The CDR3 DNA is TGTGCCAGCAGCCATACCCCAACAGGGCCCTCCTCCTACGAGCAGTACTTC. The full variable domain, its missing parts supplied by reference TRBV5-4 and TRBJ2-7, is ETGVTQSPTHLIKTRGQQVTLRCSSQSGHNTVSWYQQALGQGPQFIFQYYREEENGRGNFPPRFSGLQFPNYSSELNVNALELDDSALYLCASSHTPTGPSSYEQYFGPGTRLTVT.